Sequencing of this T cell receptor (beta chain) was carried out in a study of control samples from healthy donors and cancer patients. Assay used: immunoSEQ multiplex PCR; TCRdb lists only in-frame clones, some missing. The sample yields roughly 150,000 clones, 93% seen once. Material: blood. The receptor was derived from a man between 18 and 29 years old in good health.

CDR3 in DNA: TGTGCCAGTAGTATCCGCCAGTCGAGAAATTCACCCCTCCACTTT. It yields the protein CASSIRQSRNSPLHF. The chain recombines TRBV19 with TRBJ1-6, with D hard to call. The V end lost 3 bases, the J end lost 7 bases, and 13 bases lay between the germline ends. There are 15 residues in the CDR3. Germline V lookup: CDR1 LNHDA, CDR2 SQIVND (reference sequence).